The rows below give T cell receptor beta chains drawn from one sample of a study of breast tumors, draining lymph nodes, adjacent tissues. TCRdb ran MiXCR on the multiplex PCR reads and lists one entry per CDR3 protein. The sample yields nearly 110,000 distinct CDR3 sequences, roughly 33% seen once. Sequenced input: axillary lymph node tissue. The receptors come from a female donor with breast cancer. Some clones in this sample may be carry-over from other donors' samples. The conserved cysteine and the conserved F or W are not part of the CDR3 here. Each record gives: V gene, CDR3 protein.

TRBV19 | ASSSPGSGANYGYT
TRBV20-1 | SASPQGYEQY
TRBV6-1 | ASSLRGRESYGYT
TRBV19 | ASSKAGGLLPY
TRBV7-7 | ASSLTRGGGQPQH
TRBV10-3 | AISDVPVSDTIY
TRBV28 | ASSFRLAGGQSTDTQY
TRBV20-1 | SAGTSGGRTDTQY
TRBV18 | ASSPPEETQY
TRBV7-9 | ASSSSGLNTQY
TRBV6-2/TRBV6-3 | ASSYWNQPQH
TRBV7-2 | ASGNPIPAPLH
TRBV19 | ASSSVPGGAGETQY
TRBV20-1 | SADKDSFYGYT
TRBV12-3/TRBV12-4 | ATRQEGREEANNEKLF
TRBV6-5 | ASSYGVGEKLF
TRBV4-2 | AGSQELGTGIFEQY
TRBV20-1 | SARAGGRAYEQY
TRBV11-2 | ASSLDRGKRDTQY
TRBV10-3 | AISGPYGTSGSGNEQF
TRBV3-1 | ASSPLANSYEQH
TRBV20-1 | SARGAQYQETQY
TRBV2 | ASSPPHPLSYGYT
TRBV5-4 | ASSLTSGTQETQY
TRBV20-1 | SARVLAGATDTQY
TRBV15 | ATSRVRTSGTSTDTQY
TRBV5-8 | ANPSRRNTGELF
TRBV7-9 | VSSLAVLRGTDTQY
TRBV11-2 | ASSFYIWSASSGTYNSPLH
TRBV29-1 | SVPGQNTDTQY
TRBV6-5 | ASSYSGTGGAGELF
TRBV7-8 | ASSLRGAQGANVLT
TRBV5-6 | ASSLERANYGYT
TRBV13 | ASSATGTGQETQY
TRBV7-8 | ASFQGYEQF
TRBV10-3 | AISERGQNTEAF
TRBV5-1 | ASSRGPLGELF
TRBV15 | VTSRDTRNSNQPQH
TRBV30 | AWSGGGVRLGREKLF
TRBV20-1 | SAETSGRVAYGYT
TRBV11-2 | ASSSEGETQY
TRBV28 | ASGRRSNQPQH
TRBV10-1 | ASSEGGVQETQY